A single sample gave rise to the 8 T cell receptor beta chains below, sequenced in a study of PD-L1 blockade in urothelial cancer. Assay: immunoSEQ multiplex PCR; the TCRdb copy retains only in-frame clones and omits some. The sample shows approximately 65,000 clones, 85% to 90% of them seen only once. The input for sequencing was PBMCs, taken around atezolizumab (anti-PD-L1) treatment. These receptors all come from a man aged 55 to 70 with urothelial cancer.

The chain uses TRBV14 and TRBJ1-4, with D tentatively TRBD1 (6 bases). In germline, CDR1 is SGHDN, CDR2 FVKESK. CDR3 length equals 15 residues. Trimming stripped 1 base from V and 10 bases from J, with 16 bases between. The CDR3 DNA reads TGTGCCAGCAGCCAAGGCTACAGGGAAATGGGAAAACTGTTTTTT. As protein: CASSQGYREMGKLFF. The full variable domain, in which reference TRBV14 and TRBJ1-4 provide the parts outside the CDR3, is EAGVTQFPSHSVIEKGQTVTLRCDPISGHDNLYWYRRVMGKEIKFLLHFVKESKQDESGMPNNRFLAERTGGTYSTLKVQPAELEDSGVYFCASSQGYREMGKLFFGSGTQLSVL.

This clone was counted a single time. J is TRBJ2-1 and V is TRBV7-8; 12 bases are a match to TRBD2. Per the germline V gene, CDR1 is SGHVS and CDR2 is FQNEAQ. V shed 3 bases, J shed 7 bases, and the junction held 13 bases outside the gene matches. The CDR3 is 18 residues long. For the CDR3, the DNA is TGTGCCAGCAGCTTCCTAGCGGGAGGGTCGGGAATGGAGAATGAGCAGTTCTTC. Encoded protein: CASSFLAGGSGMENEQFF.

This clone was detected once. The V gene is TRBV11-2, the J gene TRBJ2-1, with D maybe TRBD2 (6 bases). The CDR3 runs to 15 residues. Germline loops: CDR1 SGHAT, CDR2 FQNNGV. The V and J ends lost 8 bases and 7 bases respectively, with 21 bases between them. The DNA for the CDR3 is TGTGCCAGCGCCCTCCGGGAGACATTGGGGAATGAGCAGTTCTTC. It yields the protein CASALRETLGNEQFF.

This sequence joins TRBV29-1 and TRBJ2-7, with D possibly TRBD1 on 5 matching bases. The germline V gene encodes CDR1 SQVTM and CDR2 ANQGSEA. CDR3 length: 13 residues. Between the trimmed V and J ends, which lost 5 bases and 5 bases, there was a span of 16 bases. CDR3 protein: CSVRYGRADEQYF. The CDR3 DNA is TGCAGCGTTCGCTATGGCAGGGCGGACGAGCAGTACTTC.

The chain is built from TRBV4-3 and TRBJ1-2, with D perhaps matching TRBD1 (6 bases). V lost 0 bases, J lost 4 bases, and 12 bases lay in between. CDR3 length equals 15 residues. In germline, CDR1 is LGHNA, CDR2 YSLEER. In DNA, the CDR3 is TGCGCCAGCAGCCAAGATGGCCAGGGGTTCTATGGCTACACCTTC. This sequence encodes CASSQDGQGFYGYTF.

The V gene is TRBV5-1, the J gene TRBJ2-1; 12 bases match TRBD2. This CDR3 contains 19 residues. In germline, CDR1 is SGHRS, CDR2 YFSETQ. The J segment lost 0 bases and the V segment lost 5 bases, leaving 12 bases of the junction unmatched. The CDR3 spells CASRTSGSGRFSSYNEQFF. DNA of the CDR3: TGCGCCAGCAGGACTAGCGGGAGTGGAAGGTTTAGCTCCTACAATGAGCAGTTCTTC.

The rearrangement joins TRBV2 to TRBJ1-5; D gene uncertain. The CDR3 length is 16 residues. Trimming stripped 6 bases from V and 0 bases from J, with 15 bases between. The V gene's germline CDR1 is SNHLY and CDR2 FYNNEI. CDR3 protein: CASSAIYSDSNQPQHF. The CDR3 bases are TGTGCCAGCAGCGCAATATACAGTGATAGCAATCAGCCCCAGCATTTT.

The V gene is TRBV11-3, the J gene TRBJ2-3; a weak D match, TRBD2 (5 bases). The CDR3 sequence is 12 residues long. Trimming took 5 bases from V and 11 from J, leaving 14 bases between them. Germline CDR1 SGHNT, CDR2 YENEEA. The CDR3 nucleotides are TGTGCCAGCAGCATGACAAACGGGGAGCAGTATTTT. It is translated as CASSMTNGEQYF.